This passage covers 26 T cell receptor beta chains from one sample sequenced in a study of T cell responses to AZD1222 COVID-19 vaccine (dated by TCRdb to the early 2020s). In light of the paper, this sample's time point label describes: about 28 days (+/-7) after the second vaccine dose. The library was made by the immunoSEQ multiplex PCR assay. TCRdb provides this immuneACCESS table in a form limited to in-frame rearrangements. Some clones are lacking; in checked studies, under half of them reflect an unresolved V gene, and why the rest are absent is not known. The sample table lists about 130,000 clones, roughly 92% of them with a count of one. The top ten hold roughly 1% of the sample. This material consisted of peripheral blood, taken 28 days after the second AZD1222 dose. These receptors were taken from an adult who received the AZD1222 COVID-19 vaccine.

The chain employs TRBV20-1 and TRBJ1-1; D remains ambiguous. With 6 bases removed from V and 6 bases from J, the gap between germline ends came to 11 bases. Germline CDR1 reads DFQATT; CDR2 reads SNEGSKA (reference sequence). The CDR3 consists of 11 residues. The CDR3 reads CSAREIPEAFF. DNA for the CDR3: TGCAGTGCAAGGGAGATCCCTGAAGCTTTCTTT.

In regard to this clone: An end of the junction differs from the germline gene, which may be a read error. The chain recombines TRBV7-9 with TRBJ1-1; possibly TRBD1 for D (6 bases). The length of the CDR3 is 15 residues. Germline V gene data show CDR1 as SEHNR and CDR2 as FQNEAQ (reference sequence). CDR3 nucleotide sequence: TGTGCCAGTAGCTTAGAGGGGGTCCGGAACACTGAAGCTTTCTTT. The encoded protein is CASSLEGVRNTEAFF.

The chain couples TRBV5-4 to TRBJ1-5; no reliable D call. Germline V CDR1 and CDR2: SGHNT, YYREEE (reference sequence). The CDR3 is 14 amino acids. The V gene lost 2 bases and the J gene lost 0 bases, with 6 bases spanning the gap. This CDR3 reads CASSFSFSNQPQHF. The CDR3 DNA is TGTGCCAGCAGCTTCTCGTTTAGCAATCAGCCCCAGCATTTT.

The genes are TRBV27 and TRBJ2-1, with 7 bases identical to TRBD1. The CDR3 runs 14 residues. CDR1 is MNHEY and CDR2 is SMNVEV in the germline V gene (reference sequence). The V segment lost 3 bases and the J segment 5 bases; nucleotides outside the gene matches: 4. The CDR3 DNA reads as TGTGCCAGCAGTTTGGGACAGTCCAACAATGAGCAGTTCTTC. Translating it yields CASSLGQSNNEQFF.

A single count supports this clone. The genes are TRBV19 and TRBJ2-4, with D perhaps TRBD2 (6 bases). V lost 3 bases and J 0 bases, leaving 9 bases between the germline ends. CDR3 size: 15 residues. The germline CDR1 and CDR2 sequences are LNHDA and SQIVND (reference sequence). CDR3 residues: CASSIWREAKNIQYF. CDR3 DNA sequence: TGTGCCAGTAGTATCTGGCGGGAAGCCAAAAACATTCAGTACTTC.

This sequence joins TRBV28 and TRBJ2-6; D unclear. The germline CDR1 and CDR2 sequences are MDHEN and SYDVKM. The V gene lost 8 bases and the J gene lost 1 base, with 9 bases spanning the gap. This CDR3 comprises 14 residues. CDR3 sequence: CASGHRSGANVLTF. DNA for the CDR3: TGTGCCAGCGGTCACAGATCTGGGGCCAACGTCCTGACTTTC. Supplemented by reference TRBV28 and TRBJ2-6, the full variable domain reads DVKVTQSSRYLVKRTGEKVFLECVQDMDHENMFWYRQDPGLGLRLIYFSYDVKMKEKGDIPEGYSVSREKKERFSLILESASTNQTSMYLCASGHRSGANVLTFGAGSRLTVL.

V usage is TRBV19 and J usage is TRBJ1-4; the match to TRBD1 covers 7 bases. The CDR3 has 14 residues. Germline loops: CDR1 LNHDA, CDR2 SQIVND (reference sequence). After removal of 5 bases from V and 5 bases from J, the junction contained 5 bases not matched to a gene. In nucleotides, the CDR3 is TGTGCCAGTAGTCGACAGGGCCCGAATGAAAAACTGTTTTTT. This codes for CASSRQGPNEKLFF. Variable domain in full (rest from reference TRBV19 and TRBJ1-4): DGGITQSPKYLFRKEGQNVTLSCEQNLNHDAMYWYRQDPGQGLRLIYYSQIVNDFQKGDIAEGYSVSREKKESFPLTVTSAQKNPTAFYLCASSRQGPNEKLFFGSGTQLSVL.

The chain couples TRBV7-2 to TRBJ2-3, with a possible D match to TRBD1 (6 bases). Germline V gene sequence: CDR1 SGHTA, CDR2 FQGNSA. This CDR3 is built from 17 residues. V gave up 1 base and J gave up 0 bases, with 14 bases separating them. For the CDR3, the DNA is TGTGCCAGCAGCTTAGTGAGGGGGATGGATAGCACAGATACGCAGTATTTT. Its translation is CASSLVRGMDSTDTQYF.

The CDR3 loop reads CASSPRDEQFF. The DNA of the CDR3 is TGTGCCAGCAGCCCCCGGGATGAGCAGTTCTTC. V is TRBV11-1 and J is TRBJ2-1; D gene ambiguous. The CDR3 runs 11 residues. Looked up from germline, CDR1 is SGHAT and CDR2 is FQDESV (reference sequence). Trimming removed 5 bases from V and 8 bases from J, with 7 bases in between.

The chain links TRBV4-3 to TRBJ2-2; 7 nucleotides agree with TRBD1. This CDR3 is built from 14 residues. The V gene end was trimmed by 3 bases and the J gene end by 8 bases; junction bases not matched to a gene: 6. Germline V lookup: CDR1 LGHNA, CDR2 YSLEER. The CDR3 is CASSQGQTGGELFF. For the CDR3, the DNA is TGCGCCAGCAGCCAGGGACAGACCGGGGGGGAGCTGTTTTTT.

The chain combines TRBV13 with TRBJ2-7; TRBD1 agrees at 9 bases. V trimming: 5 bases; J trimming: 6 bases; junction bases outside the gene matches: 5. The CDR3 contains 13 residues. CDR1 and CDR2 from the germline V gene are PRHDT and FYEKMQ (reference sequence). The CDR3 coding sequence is TGTGCCAGCAGCCCTCAGGACAGGGGCGAGCAGTACTTC. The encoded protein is CASSPQDRGEQYF.

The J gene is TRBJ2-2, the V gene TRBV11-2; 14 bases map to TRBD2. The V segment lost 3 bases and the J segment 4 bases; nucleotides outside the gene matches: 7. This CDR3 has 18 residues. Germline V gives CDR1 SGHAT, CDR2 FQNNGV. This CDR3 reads CASSLGTSGRRITGELFF. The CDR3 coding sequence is TGTGCCAGCAGCTTGGGGACTAGCGGGAGAAGGATCACCGGGGAGCTGTTTTTT.

CDR3 region: CASRSVSEAFF. DNA of the CDR3: TGTGCCAGCAGATCCGTCTCTGAAGCTTTCTTT. V is TRBV7-2 and J is TRBJ1-1; no clear D gene. Germline CDR1 and CDR2: SGHTA and FQGNSA. Trimming cost V 6 bases and J 6 bases, with 8 bases left between them. The CDR3 spans 11 residues.

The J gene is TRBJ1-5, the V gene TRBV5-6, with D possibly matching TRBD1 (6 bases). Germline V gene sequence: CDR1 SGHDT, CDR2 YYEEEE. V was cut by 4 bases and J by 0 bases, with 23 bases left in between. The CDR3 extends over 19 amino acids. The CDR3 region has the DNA TGTGCCAGCAGCCAACTGAGAGGCTGGGGGCCCTTTAGCAATCAGCCCCAGCATTTT. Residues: CASSQLRGWGPFSNQPQHF.

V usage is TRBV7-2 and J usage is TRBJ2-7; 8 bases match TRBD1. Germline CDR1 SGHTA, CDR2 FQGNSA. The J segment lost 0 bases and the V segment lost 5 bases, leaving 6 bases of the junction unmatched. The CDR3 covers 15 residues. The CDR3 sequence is CASSTHRGSSYEQYF. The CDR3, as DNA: TGTGCCAGCAGCACCCACAGGGGGTCCTCCTACGAGCAGTACTTC. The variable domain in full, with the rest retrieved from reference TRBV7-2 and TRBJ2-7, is GAGVSQSPSNKVTEKGKDVELRCDPISGHTALYWYRQSLGQGLEFLIYFQGNSAPDKSGLPSDRFSAERTGGSVSTLTIQRTQQEDSAVYLCASSTHRGSSYEQYFGPGTRLTVT.

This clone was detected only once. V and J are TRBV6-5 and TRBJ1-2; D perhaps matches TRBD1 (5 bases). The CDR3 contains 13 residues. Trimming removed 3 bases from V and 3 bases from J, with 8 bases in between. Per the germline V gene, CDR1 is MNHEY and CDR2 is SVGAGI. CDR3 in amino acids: CASSYFRDYGYTF. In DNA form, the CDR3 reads TGTGCCAGCAGTTATTTCAGGGACTATGGCTACACCTTC.

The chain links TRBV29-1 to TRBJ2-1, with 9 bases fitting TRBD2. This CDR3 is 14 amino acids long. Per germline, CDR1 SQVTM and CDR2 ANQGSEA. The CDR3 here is CSGQAGGGRNEQFF. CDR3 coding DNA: TGCAGTGGCCAAGCGGGGGGTGGTCGCAATGAGCAGTTCTTC.

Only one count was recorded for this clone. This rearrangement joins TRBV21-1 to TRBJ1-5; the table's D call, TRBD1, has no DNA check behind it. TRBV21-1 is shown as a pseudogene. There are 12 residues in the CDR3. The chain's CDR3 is CASSKKGKPQHF. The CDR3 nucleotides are TGTGCCAGCAGCAAAAAGGGGAAGCCCCAGCATTTT.

The CDR3 DNA is TGCAGCGTCGCAGAAGAGACCCAGTACTTC. It specifies CSVAEETQYF. The genes are TRBV29-1 and TRBJ2-5, with D hard to call. Trimming took off 6 bases at V and 3 bases at J, with 5 bases between the two ends. The CDR3 has 10 amino acids. CDR1 is SQVTM, CDR2 ANQGSEA, per germline.

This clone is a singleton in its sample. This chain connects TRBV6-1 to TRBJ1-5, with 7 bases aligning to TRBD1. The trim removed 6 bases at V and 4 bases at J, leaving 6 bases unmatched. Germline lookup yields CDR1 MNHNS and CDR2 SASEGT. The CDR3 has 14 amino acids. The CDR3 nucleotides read TGTGCCAGCAGGGGACAGACACAAAATCAGCCCCAGCATTTT. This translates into CASRGQTQNQPQHF.

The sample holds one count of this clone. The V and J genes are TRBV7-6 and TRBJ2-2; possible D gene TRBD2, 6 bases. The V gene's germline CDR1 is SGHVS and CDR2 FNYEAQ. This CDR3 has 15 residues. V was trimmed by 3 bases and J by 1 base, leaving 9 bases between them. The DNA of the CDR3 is TGTGCCAGCAGCTTCACCGGGAGGAACACCGGGGAGCTGTTTTTT. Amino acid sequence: CASSFTGRNTGELFF.

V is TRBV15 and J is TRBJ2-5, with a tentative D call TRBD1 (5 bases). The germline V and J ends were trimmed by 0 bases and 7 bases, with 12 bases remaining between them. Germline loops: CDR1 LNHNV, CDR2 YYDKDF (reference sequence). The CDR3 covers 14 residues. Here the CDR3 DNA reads TGTGCCACCAGCAGAGACAGGGTACTGGGGACCCAGTACTTC. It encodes CATSRDRVLGTQYF.

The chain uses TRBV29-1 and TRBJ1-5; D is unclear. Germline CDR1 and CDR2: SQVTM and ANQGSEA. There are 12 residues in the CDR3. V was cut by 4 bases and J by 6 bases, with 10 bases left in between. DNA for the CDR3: TGCAGCGTTGTGGAGGGAGGTCAGCCCCAGCATTTT. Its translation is CSVVEGGQPQHF.

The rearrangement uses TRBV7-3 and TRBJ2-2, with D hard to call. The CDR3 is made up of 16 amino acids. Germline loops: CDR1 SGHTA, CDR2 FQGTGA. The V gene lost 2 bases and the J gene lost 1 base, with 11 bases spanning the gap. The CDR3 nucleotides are TGTGCCAGCAGCTTACGAGTTGCGCTGAACACCGGGGAGCTGTTTTTT. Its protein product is CASSLRVALNTGELFF.

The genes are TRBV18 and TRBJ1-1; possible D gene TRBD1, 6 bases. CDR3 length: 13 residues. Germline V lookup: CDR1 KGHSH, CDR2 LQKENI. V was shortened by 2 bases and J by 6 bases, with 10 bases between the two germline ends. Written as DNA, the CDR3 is TGTGCCAGCTCACCAACAGGGATGGCTGAAGCTTTCTTT. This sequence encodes CASSPTGMAEAFF.

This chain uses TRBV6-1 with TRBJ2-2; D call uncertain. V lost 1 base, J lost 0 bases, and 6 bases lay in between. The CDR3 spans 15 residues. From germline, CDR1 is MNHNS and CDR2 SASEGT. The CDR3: CASSEGVANTGELFF. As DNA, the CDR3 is TGTGCCAGCAGTGAAGGGGTGGCGAACACCGGGGAGCTGTTTTTT.